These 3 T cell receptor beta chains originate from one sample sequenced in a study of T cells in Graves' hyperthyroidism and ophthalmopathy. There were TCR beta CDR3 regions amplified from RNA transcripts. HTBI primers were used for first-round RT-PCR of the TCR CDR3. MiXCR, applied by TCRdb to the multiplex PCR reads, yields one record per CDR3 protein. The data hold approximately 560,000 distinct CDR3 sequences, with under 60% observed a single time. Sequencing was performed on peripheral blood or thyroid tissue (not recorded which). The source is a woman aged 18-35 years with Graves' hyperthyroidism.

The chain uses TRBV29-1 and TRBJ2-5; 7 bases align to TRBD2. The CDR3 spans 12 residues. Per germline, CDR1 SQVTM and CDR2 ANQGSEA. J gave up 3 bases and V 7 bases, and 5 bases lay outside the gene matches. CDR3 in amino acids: CSGGRAEETQYF. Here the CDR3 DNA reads TGCAGCGGGGGGAGGGCAGAAGAGACCCAGTACTTC.

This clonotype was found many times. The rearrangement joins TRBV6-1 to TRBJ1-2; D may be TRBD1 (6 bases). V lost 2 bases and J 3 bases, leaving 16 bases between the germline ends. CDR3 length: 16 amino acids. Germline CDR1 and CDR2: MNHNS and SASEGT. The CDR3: CASSEQGGGHYYGYTF. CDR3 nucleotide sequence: TGTGCCAGCAGTGAACAAGGAGGGGGGCATTACTATGGCTACACCTTC.

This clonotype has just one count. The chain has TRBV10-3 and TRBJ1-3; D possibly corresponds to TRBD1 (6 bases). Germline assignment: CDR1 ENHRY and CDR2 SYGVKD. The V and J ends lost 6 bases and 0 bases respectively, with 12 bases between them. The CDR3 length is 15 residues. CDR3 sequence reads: CAISDTGNSGNTIYF. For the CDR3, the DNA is TGTGCCATCAGCGACACAGGGAACTCTGGAAACACCATATATTTT.